This T cell receptor beta chain was sequenced during a study of blood T cells in healthy people across ages. This clonotype was picked up many times. A second about 6 to 12 cycle PCR used barcoded and J-beta primers. Every single cDNA molecule received a tag from a template-switch adaptor with 12 random nucleotides. TCRdb itself ran the 5' RACE reads through MiXCR, one entry per CDR3 protein. The sample lists around 1,900,000 distinct CDR3 sequences, about two fifths seen once, with approximately 22% in the top ten. V lost 1 base, J lost 0 bases, and 7 bases lay in between. The CDR3 is made up of 14 amino acids. Germline values: CDR1 SGHTA, CDR2 FQGNSA.

This sequence joins TRBV7-2 and TRBJ2-7; D is undetermined. The receptor was derived from a human donor in good health. Sequencing used blood. The CDR3 spells CASSLVPHSYEQYF. The CDR3 DNA sequence: TGTGCCAGCAGCTTAGTCCCCCACTCCTACGAGCAGTACTTC.